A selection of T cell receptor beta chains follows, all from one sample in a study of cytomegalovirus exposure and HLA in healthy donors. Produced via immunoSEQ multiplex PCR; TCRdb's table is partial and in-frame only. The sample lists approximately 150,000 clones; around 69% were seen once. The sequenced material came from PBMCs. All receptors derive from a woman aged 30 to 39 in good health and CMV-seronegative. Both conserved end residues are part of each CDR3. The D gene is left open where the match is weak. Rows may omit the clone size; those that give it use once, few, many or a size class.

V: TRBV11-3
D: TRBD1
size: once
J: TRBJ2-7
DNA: TGTGCCAGCAGCCTGGCACTTCCTCACACCGGGACAGCCACCTACGAGCAGTACTTC
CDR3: CASSLALPHTGTATYEQYF

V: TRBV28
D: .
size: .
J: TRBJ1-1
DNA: TGTGCCAGCAGAGGCTCGGGTGCCACTGAAGCTTTCTTT
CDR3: CASRGSGATEAFF

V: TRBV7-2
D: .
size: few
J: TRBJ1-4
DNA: TGTGCCAGCAGCTTAGTGGGGGCTTCCAATGAAAAACTGTTTTTT
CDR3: CASSLVGASNEKLFF

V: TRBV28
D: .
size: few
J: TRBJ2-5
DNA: TGTGCCAGCAGGTGGGGGACATCAGAGACCCAGTACTTC
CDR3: CASRWGTSETQYF

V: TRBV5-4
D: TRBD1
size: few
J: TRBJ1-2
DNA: TGTGCCAGCAACCTTCTTACTGCGGGACAGACCCTCGGGGGCTACACCTTC
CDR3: CASNLLTAGQTLGGYTF

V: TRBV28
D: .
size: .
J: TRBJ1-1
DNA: TGTGCCAGCAGACCCCCGGGCCCGGGGAACAAAGCTTTCTTT
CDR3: CASRPPGPGNKAFF

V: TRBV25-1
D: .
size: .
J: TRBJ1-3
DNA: TGTGCCAGCAGTGTATACACTTCCTCTGGAAACACCATATATTTT
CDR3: CASSVYTSSGNTIYF

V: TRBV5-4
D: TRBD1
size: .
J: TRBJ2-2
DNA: TGTGCCAGCAGCCGTTTGGGACAGGGAGTCACCGGGGAGCTGTTTTTT
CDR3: CASSRLGQGVTGELFF

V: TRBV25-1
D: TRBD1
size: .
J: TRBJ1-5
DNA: TGTGCCAGCAGTGGAGGGACAGGGGATTATCAGCCCCAGCATTTT
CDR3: CASSGGTGDYQPQHF

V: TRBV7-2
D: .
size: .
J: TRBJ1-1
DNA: TGTGCCAGCAGCCCCCCTGGGCACAGATTAGACACTGAAGCTTTCTTT
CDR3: CASSPPGHRLDTEAFF

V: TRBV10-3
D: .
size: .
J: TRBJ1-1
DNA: TGTGCCATCAGTGACATTTCGAACACTGAAGCTTTCTTT
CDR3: CAISDISNTEAFF

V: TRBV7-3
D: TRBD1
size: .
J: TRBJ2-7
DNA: TGTGCCAGCAGCGTCTCGGGACAGTCTACCTACGAGCAGTACTTC
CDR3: CASSVSGQSTYEQYF

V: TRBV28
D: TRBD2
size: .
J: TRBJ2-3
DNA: TGTGCCAGCAGTAAACTAGCGGGAATCCGCCCAGATACGCAATATTTT
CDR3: CASSKLAGIRPDTQYF

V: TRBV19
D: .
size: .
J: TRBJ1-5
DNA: TGTGCCAGTAGTCCGACAGTCAATCAGCCCCAGCATTTT
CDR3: CASSPTVNQPQHF

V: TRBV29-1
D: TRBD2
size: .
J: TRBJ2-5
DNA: TGCAGCGTAAAGACTAGCCCCCAAGAGACCCAGTACTTC
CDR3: CSVKTSPQETQYF

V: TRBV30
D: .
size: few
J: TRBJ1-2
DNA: TGTGCCTATTTAATAAACTATGGCTACACCTTC
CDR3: CAYLINYGYTF

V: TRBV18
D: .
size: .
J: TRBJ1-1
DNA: TGTGCCAGCTCACCAAGAGTTGAAGCTTTCTTT
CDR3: CASSPRVEAFF

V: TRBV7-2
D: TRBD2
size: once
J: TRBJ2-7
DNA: TGTGCCAGCAGCTTACTTAGCGGGAATGCTGGGGAGCAGTACTTC
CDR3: CASSLLSGNAGEQYF

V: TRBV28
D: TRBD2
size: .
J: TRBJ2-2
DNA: TGTGCCAGCAGTTCCTATGCCCAACCGGGACTAGCGGACACCGGGGAGCTGTTTTTT
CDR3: CASSSYAQPGLADTGELFF

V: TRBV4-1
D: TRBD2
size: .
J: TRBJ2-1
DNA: TGCGCCAGCAGAGAGAGGACTAGCCGAGGGGGTGAGCAGTTCTTC
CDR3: CASRERTSRGGEQFF

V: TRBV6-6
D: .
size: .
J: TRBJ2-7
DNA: TGTGCCAGCAGTTACAACAGTTACTACGAGCAGTACTTC
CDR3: CASSYNSYYEQYF

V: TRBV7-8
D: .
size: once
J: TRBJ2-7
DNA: TGTGCCAGCACCGAAGCGCCAGGGCCCTACGAGCAGTACTTC
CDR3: CASTEAPGPYEQYF

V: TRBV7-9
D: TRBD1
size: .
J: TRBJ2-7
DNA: TGTGCCAGCAGCTTAGTAATGACAGGGGTCTCCTACGAGCAGTACTTC
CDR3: CASSLVMTGVSYEQYF

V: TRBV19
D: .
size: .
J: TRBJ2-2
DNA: TGTGCCAGTAGATCCCTACGAGGCAACACCGGGGAGCTGTTTTTT
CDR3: CASRSLRGNTGELFF

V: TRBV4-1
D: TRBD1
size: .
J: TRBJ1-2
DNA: TGCGCCAGCAGCCATATACCGGGACAGGGGGGGTTGAACTATGGCTACACCTTC
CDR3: CASSHIPGQGGLNYGYTF

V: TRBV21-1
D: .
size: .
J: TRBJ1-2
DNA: TGTGCCAGCAGTAAGTTCCCAGTTTCAGTGGGCTACACCTTC
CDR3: CASSKFPVSVGYTF

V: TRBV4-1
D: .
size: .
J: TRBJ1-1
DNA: TGCGCCAGCAGCCAAGAGGGGGCGAACACTGAAGCTTTCTTT
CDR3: CASSQEGANTEAFF

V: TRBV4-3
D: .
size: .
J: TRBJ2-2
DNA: TGCGCCAGCAGCCCACTCCAGAACACCGGGGAGCTGTTTTTT
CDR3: CASSPLQNTGELFF

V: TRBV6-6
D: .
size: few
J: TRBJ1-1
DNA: TGTGCCAGCAAATCGGCGGACACTGAAGCTTTCTTT
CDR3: CASKSADTEAFF

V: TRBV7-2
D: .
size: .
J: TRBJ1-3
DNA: TGTGCCAGCAGCTTGGGGGGTTTAGGAAACACCATATATTTT
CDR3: CASSLGGLGNTIYF

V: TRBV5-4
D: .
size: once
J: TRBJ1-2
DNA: TGTGCCAGCAGCTTAAGGGGTTCTGGCTACACCTTC
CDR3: CASSLRGSGYTF

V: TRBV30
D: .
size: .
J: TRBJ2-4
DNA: TGTGCCTGGAGTGGGTGGTCGACAGAGATGCTAGCCAAAAACATTCAGTACTTC
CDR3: CAWSGWSTEMLAKNIQYF

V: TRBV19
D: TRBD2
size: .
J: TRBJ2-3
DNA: TGTGCCAGTAGGGGGGGGAGGGGCACAGATACGCAGTATTTT
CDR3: CASRGGRGTDTQYF

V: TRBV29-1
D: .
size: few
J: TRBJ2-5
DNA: TGCAGCGTTGCGCAGGGCGAAGAGACCCAGTACTTC
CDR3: CSVAQGEETQYF

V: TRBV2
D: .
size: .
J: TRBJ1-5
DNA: TGTGCCAGCAGTCTAACAGGGTTCAATCAGCCCCAGCATTTT
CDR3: CASSLTGFNQPQHF

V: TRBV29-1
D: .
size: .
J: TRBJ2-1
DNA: TGCAGCGGGAAAGGGGCAGGGTCCTACAATGAGCAGTTCTTC
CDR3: CSGKGAGSYNEQFF

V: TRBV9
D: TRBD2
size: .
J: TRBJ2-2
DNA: TGTGCCAGCACCCCCGGGCGGGGGGCCCTAACCGGGGAGCTGTTTTTT
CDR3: CASTPGRGALTGELFF

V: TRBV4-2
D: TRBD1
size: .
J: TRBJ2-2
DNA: TGTGCCAGCAGCCAAGAGGGACAGGGGAACACCGGGGAGCTGTTTTTT
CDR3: CASSQEGQGNTGELFF

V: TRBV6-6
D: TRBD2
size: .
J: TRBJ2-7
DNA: TGTGCCAGCACGACTAGCGCCTATTACGAGCAGTACTTC
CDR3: CASTTSAYYEQYF

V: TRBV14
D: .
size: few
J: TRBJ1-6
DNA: TGTGCCAGCAGTCGTACACGGAGCTCCTATAATTCACCCCTCCACTTT
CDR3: CASSRTRSSYNSPLHF

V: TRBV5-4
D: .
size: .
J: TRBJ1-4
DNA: TGTGCCAGCAGCTTGAGCACTAATGAAAAACTGTTTTTT
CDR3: CASSLSTNEKLFF

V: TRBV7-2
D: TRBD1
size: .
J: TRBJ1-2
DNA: TGTGCCAGCAGCTTAACAAGCGAGGGACAGGGGCTCTATGGCTACACCTTC
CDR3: CASSLTSEGQGLYGYTF

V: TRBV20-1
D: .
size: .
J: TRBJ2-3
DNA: TGCAGTGCCCAGGACTTAGATACGCAGTATTTT
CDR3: CSAQDLDTQYF

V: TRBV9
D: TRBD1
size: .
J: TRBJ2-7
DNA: TGTGCCAGCAGCGTAGGGGACAGGGACCACGAGCAGTACTTC
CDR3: CASSVGDRDHEQYF

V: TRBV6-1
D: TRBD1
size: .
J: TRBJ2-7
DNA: TGTGCCAGCAGAAACGGGACAGGGGGCCTCTACGAGCAGTACTTC
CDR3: CASRNGTGGLYEQYF

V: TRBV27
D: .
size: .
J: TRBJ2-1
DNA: TGTGCCAGCAGTTTCACAGCACCCTACAATGAGCAGTTCTTC
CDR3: CASSFTAPYNEQFF

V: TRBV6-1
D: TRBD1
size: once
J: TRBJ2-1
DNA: TGTGCCAGCAATCGGGACAGGGGACAAAATGAGCAGTTCTTC
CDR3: CASNRDRGQNEQFF

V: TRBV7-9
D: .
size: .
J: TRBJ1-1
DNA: TGTGCCAGCAGCCCCTACCGGGACTCCGCTGAAGCTTTCTTT
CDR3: CASSPYRDSAEAFF

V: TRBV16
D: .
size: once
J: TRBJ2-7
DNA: TGTGCCAGCAGCCAAATGGCCCCGGGCTACGAGCAGTACTTC
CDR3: CASSQMAPGYEQYF

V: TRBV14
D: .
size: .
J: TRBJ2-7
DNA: TGTGCCAGCAGCCGCAACACCTACGAGCAGTACTTC
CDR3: CASSRNTYEQYF

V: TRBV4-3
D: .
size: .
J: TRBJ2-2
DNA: TGCGCCAGCAGCCAATTTAGCGCGAACACCGGGGAGCTGTTTTTT
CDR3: CASSQFSANTGELFF

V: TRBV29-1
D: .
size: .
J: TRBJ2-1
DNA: TGCAGCGCCCGAGAGGGAAACTACGCTGGGCAGTTCTTC
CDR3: CSAREGNYAGQFF

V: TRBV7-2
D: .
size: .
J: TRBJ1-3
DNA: TGTGCCAGCAGCTTAGTTCCATCAGGGCGCAACTCTGGAAACACCATATATTTT
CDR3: CASSLVPSGRNSGNTIYF